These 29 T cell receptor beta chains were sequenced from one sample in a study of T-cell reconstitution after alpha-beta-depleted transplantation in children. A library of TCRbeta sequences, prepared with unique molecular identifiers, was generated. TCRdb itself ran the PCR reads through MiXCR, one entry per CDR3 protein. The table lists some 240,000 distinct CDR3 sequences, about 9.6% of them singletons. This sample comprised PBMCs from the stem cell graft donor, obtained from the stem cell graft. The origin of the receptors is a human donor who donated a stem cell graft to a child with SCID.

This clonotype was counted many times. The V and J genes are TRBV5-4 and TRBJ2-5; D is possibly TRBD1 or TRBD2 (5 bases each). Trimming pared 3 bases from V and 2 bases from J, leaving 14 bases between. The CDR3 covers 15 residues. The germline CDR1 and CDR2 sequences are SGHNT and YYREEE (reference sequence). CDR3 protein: CASSSNPGQQETQYF. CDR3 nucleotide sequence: TGTGCCAGCAGCTCCAACCCGGGGCAACAAGAGACCCAGTACTTC.

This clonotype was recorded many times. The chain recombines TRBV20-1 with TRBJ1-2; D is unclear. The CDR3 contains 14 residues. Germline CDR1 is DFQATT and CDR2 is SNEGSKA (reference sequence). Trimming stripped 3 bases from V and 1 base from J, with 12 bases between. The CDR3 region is CSARSGRHNYGYTF. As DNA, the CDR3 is TGCAGTGCTAGGTCCGGGCGGCATAACTATGGCTACACCTTC.

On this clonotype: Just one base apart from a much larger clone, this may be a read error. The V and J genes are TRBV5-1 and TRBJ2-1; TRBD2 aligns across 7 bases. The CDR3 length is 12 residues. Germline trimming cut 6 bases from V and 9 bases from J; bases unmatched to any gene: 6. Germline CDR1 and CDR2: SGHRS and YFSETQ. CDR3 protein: CASTQASGEQFF. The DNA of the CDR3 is TGCGCCAGCACCCAGGCTAGCGGTGAGCAGTTCTTC.

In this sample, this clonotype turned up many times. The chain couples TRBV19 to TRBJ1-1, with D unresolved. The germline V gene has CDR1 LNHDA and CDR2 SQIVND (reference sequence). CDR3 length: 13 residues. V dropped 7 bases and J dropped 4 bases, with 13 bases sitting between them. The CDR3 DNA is TGTGCCAGTAAGTTCTTGGGTTCCACTGAAGCTTTCTTT. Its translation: CASKFLGSTEAFF.

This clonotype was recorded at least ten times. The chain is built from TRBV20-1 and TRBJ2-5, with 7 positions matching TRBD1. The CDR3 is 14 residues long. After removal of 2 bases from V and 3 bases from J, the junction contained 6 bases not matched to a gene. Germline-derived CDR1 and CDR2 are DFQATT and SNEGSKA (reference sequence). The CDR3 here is CSARSRTGKETQYF. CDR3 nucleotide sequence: TGCAGTGCTAGATCCCGGACAGGAAAAGAGACCCAGTACTTC.

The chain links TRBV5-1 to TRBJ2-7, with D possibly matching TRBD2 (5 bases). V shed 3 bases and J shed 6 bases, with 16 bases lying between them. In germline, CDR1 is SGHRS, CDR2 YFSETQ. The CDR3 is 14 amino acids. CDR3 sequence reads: CASSSGHAGSEQYF. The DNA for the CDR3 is TGCGCCAGCAGCTCCGGTCACGCGGGCTCCGAGCAGTACTTC.

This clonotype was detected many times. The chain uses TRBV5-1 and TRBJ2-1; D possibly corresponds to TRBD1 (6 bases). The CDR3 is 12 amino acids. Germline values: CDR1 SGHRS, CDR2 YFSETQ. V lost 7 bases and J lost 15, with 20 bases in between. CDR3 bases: TGCGCCAGCGCCGACGTCTCGGGACATCCGTTCTTC. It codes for CASADVSGHPFF.

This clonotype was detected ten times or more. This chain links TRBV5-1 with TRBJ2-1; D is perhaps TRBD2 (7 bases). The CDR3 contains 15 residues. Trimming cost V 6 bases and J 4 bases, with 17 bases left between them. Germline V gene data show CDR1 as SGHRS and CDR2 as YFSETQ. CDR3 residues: CASTPGGLNYNEQFF. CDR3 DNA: TGCGCCAGCACCCCCGGGGGGCTCAATTACAATGAGCAGTTCTTC.

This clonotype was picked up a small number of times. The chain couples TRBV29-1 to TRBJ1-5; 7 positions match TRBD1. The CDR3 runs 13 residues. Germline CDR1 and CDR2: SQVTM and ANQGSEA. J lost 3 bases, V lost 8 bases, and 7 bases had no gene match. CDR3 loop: CSCRDSLNQPQHF. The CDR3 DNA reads TGCAGCTGCCGGGACAGCCTCAATCAGCCCCAGCATTTT.

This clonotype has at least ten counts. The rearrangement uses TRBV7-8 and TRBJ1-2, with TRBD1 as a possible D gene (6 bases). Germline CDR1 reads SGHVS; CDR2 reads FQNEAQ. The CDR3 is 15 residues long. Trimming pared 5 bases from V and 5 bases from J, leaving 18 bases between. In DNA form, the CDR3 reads TGTGCCAGCAGCGCGCACAGGGTGGGAGAATATGGCTACACCTTC. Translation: CASSAHRVGEYGYTF.

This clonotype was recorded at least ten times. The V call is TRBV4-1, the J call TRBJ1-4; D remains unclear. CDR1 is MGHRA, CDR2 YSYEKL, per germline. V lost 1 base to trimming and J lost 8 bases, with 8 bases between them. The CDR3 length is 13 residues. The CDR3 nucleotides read TGCGCCAGCAGCCAAGCGGGTATGGAAAAACTGTTTTTT. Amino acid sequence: CASSQAGMEKLFF.

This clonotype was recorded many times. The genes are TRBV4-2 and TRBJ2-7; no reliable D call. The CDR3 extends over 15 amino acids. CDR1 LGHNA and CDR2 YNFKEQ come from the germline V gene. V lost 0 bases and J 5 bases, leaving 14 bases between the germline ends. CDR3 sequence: CASSQELTPGNEQYF. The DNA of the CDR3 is TGTGCCAGCAGCCAAGAGCTTACCCCAGGAAACGAGCAGTACTTC.

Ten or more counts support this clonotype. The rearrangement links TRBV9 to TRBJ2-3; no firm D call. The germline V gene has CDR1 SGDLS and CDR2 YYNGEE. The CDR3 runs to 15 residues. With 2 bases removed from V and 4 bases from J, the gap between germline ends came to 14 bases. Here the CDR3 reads CASSVTPRVADTQYF. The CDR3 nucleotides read TGTGCCAGCAGCGTTACACCCCGGGTGGCAGATACGCAGTATTTT.

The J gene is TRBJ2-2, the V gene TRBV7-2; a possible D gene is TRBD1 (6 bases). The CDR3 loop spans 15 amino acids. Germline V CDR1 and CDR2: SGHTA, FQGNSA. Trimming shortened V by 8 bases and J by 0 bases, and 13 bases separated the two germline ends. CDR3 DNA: TGTGCCAGCCTGTCTACAGGGACGAACACCGGGGAGCTGTTTTTT. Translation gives CASLSTGTNTGELFF.

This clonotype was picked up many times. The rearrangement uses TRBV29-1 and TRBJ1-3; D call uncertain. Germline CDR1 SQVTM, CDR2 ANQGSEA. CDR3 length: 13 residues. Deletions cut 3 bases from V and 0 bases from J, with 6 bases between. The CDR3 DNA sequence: TGCAGCGTTGATCGGCACTCTGGAAACACCATATATTTT. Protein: CSVDRHSGNTIYF.

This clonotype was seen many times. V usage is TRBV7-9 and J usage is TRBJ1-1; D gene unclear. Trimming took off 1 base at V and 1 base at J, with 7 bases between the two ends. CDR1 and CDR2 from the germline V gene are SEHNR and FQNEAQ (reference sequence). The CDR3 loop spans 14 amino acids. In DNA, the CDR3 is TGTGCCAGCAGCTTAGAGTCCTCGAACACTGAAGCTTTCTTT. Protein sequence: CASSLESSNTEAFF.

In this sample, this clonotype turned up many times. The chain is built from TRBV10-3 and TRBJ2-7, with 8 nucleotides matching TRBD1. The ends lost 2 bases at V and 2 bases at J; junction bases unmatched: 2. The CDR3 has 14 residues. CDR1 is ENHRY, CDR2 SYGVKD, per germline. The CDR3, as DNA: TGTGCCATCAGTGAGAGGACAGGGCCCTACGAGCAGTACTTC. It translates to CAISERTGPYEQYF.

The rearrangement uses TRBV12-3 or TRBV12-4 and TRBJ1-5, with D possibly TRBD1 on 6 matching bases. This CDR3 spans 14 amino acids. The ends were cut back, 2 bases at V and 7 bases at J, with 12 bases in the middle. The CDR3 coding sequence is TGTGCCAGCAGTTTAAACGGGGGGCAACAGCCCCAGCATTTT. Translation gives CASSLNGGQQPQHF.

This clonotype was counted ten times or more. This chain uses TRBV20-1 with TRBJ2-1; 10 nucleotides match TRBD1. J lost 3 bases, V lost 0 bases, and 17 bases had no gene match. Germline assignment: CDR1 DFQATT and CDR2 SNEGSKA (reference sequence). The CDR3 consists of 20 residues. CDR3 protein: CSARDPSGQGVRISYNEQFF. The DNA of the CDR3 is TGCAGTGCTAGAGATCCCAGCGGACAGGGGGTTCGTATCAGCTACAATGAGCAGTTCTTC.

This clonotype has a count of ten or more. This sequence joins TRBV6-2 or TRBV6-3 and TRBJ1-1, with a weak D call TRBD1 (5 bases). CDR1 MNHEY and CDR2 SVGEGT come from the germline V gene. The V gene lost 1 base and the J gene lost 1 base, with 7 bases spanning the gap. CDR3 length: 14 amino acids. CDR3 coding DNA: TGTGCCAGCAGTTACTACAGGACGAACACTGAAGCTTTCTTT. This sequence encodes CASSYYRTNTEAFF.

The CDR3 here is CASSPGRGGYNEQFF. As DNA, the CDR3 is TGTGCCAGCAGCCCTGGGAGGGGGGGATACAATGAGCAGTTCTTC. The chain couples TRBV6-1 to TRBJ2-1; D might be TRBD2 (7 bases). This CDR3 spans 15 amino acids. The germline V gene has CDR1 MNHNS and CDR2 SASEGT. Trimming removed 6 bases from V and 4 bases from J, with 16 bases in between.

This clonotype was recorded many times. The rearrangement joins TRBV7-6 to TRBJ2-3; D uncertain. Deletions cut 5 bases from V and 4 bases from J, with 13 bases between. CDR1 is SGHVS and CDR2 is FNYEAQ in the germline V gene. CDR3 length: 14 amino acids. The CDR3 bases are TGTGCCAGCAGCCTCGCGGACCTAGCAGATACGCAGTATTTT. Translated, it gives CASSLADLADTQYF.

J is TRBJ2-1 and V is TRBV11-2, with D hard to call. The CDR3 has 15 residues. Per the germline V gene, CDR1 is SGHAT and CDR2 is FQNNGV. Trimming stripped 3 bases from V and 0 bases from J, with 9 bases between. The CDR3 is CASSFSWSSYNEQFF. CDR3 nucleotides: TGTGCCAGCAGCTTTTCCTGGAGCTCCTACAATGAGCAGTTCTTC.

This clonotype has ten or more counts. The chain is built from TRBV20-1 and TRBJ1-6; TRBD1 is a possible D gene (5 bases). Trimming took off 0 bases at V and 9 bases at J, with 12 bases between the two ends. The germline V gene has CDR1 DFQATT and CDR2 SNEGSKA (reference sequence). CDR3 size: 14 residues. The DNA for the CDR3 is TGCAGTGCTAGAGATGGCAGGGCAAGTTCACCCCTCCACTTT. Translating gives CSARDGRASSPLHF.

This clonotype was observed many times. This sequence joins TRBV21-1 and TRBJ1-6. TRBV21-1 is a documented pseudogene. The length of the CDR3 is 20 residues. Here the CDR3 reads CASSKRALGLGKGNNSPLHF. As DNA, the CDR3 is TGTGCCAGCAGCAAAAGGGCTCTCGGACTTGGAAAAGGGAATAATTCACCCCTCCACTTT.

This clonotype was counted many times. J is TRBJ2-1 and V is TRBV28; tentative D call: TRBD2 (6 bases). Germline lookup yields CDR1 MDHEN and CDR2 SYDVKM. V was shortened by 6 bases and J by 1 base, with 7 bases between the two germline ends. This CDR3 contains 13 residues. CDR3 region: CASRGGSYNEQFF. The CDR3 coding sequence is TGTGCCAGCAGGGGGGGTTCCTACAATGAGCAGTTCTTC. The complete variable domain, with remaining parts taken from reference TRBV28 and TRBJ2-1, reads DVKVTQSSRYLVKRTGEKVFLECVQDMDHENMFWYRQDPGLGLRLIYFSYDVKMKEKGDIPEGYSVSREKKERFSLILESASTNQTSMYLCASRGGSYNEQFFGPGTRLTVL.

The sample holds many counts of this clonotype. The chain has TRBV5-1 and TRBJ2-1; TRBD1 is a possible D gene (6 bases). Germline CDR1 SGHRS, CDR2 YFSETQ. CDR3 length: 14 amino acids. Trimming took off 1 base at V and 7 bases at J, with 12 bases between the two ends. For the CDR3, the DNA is TGCGCCAGCAGCTTGCCTACAGGGCGGAATGAGCAGTTCTTC. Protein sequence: CASSLPTGRNEQFF.

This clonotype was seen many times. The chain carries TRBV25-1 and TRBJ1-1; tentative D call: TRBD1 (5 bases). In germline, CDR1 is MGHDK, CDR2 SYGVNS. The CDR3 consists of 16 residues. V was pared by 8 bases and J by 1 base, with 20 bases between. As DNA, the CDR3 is TGTGCCAGCCAGGACATCCTAGCCCCTAAGAACACTGAAGCTTTCTTT. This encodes CASQDILAPKNTEAFF.

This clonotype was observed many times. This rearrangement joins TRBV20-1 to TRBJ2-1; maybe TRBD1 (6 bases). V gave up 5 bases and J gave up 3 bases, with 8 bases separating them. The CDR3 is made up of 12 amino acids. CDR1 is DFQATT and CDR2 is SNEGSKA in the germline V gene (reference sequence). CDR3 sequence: CSARDNYNEQFF. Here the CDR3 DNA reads TGCAGTGCTCGGGACAACTACAATGAGCAGTTCTTC.